The T cell receptor beta chain under discussion was sequenced for a study of T cell responses to AZD1222 COVID-19 vaccine. The table came from immunoSEQ multiplex PCR; TCRdb's copy has only in-frame clones and leaves some out. The table records 120,000 or so clones, approximately 89% of them present only once. With 0 bases clipped from V and 6 bases from J, the junction kept 8 bases outside the gene matches. Germline assignment: CDR1 SGHNT and CDR2 YYREEE (reference sequence). The CDR3 runs 15 residues. The receptor comes from an adult in good health. This specimen was peripheral blood, taken on day 0 of AZD1222 vaccination. J is TRBJ2-7 and V is TRBV5-4, with 8 nucleotides matching TRBD1. DNA of the CDR3: TGTGCCAGCAGCTTGGGGGGGGCAGGGGGCGGCGAGCAGTACTTC. This codes for CASSLGGAGGGEQYF.